This T cell receptor (beta chain) is from a study of cytomegalovirus exposure and HLA in healthy donors. Broader study findings: Altogether, some 160 TCR beta chains were recorded as cytomegalovirus-associated.

Primers: 60 Vbeta forward and 13 Jbeta reverse. In the source study's methods: In a later analysis, of tens of millions of unique beta chains, some 10 million appeared in at least two donors. Clones were sequenced by immunoSEQ multiplex PCR, and TCRdb holds only the in-frame ones, with some missing. That table is the source of V, J and clone size, and D and trimming were worked out from the DNA. This sample has roughly 190,000 clones, with over 80% found just once. Of note for this clone: The antigen is undetermined.

The receptor comes from a man aged 30 to 45 in good health and CMV-seronegative. The sequenced sample consisted of PBMCs.

CDR3 sequence (DNA): TGTGCCACCAGCAGCGGGAGACAGGGGGCGAGGGAGACCCAGTACTTC. Its protein product is CATSSGRQGARETQYF. The chain links TRBV15 to TRBJ2-5, with 10 bases that match TRBD1. The CDR3 covers 16 residues. Germline CDR1 is LNHNV and CDR2 is YYDKDF (reference sequence). The trim removed 3 bases at V and 5 bases at J, leaving 9 bases unmatched. Full variable domain (rest looked up from reference TRBV15 and TRBJ2-5): DAMVIQNPRYQVTQFGKPVTLSCSQTLNHNVMYWYQQKSSQAPKLLFHYYDKDFNNEADTPDNFQSRRPNTSFCFLDIRSPGLGDTAMYLCATSSGRQGARETQYFGPGTRLLVL.